This is a list of T cell receptor beta chains from one sample in a study of CD8+ T cells in alopecia areata. The repertoire was sequenced with immunoSEQ multiplex PCR; TCRdb's copy has only in-frame clones and lacks some. The sample lists 150,000 to 200,000 clones; 50% to 60% were seen once. The material was CD4+ T cells sorted from blood, obtained at week 0. The receptor source for this set is a human donor with alopecia areata. The CDR3 runs from the conserved cysteine through the conserved F or W. A D gene is named only where the DNA matches it firmly. A clone size is listed for some rows: how often the clone was seen (once, few, many), or a class if it is expanded.

d_call	clone_size	v_call	j_call	cdr3_aa	cdr3_nt
-	-	TRBV29-1	TRBJ2-2	CSVDGGHTGELFF	TGCAGCGTTGACGGGGGGCACACCGGGGAGCTGTTTTTT
-	-	TRBV18	TRBJ1-1	CASSPPGRNTEAFF	TGTGCCAGCTCACCACCCGGCAGAAACACTGAAGCTTTCTTT
-	few	TRBV7-9	TRBJ2-7	CATAVGLEQYF	TGTGCCACCGCGGTAGGGCTCGAGCAGTACTTC
TRBD2	few	TRBV27	TRBJ2-5	CASTRGRGETQYF	TGTGCCAGCACCAGAGGGAGGGGAGAGACCCAGTACTTC
-	-	TRBV11-1	TRBJ1-1	CASSLGPGFATEAFF	TGTGCCAGCAGCTTAGGTCCGGGGTTCGCCACTGAAGCTTTCTTT
-	-	TRBV2	TRBJ1-1	CASSLLIGGAFF	TGTGCCAGCAGCTTACTCATTGGGGGAGCTTTCTTT
-	-	TRBV2	TRBJ2-7	CASSPTREQYF	TGTGCCAGCAGTCCTACACGCGAGCAGTACTTC
-	few	TRBV11-1	TRBJ1-2	CASSSGGDGYTF	TGTGCCAGCAGCTCGGGAGGGGATGGCTACACCTTC
-	-	TRBV18	TRBJ1-2	CASSPGRGDGYTF	TGTGCCAGCTCACCGGGACGGGGAGATGGCTACACCTTC
-	-	TRBV11-2	TRBJ2-2	CASSLRAFTGELFF	TGTGCCAGCAGCTTAAGAGCGTTCACCGGGGAGCTGTTTTTT
TRBD2	-	TRBV10-3	TRBJ2-3	CATRSGASGGDTQYF	TGTGCCACCCGCTCCGGGGCTAGCGGGGGAGATACGCAGTATTTT
-	-	TRBV4-1	TRBJ2-7	CASSQDLASSSYEQYF	TGCGCCAGCAGCCAAGATCTAGCGTCTAGCTCCTACGAGCAGTACTTC
-	-	TRBV7-6	TRBJ2-2	CASSLVQNTGELFF	TGTGCCAGCAGCTTAGTTCAGAACACCGGGGAGCTGTTTTTT
-	-	TRBV7-3	TRBJ2-4	CASSLTPGASGGIQYF	TGTGCCAGCAGCTTAACGCCGGGGGCTTCGGGAGGAATTCAGTACTTC
-	few	TRBV4-2	TRBJ1-2	CASSQDVYGYTF	TGTGCCAGCAGCCAAGACGTCTATGGCTACACCTTC
-	-	TRBV2	TRBJ2-2	CASRRGGDTGELFF	TGTGCCAGCCGGCGTGGAGGGGACACCGGGGAGCTGTTTTTT
-	-	TRBV6-5	TRBJ1-5	CASSSRSGAQPQHF	TGTGCCAGCAGTTCCCGGTCAGGGGCCCAGCCCCAGCATTTT